The next 12 T cell receptor beta chains were all read from a single sample in a study of T cell repertoires in cytomegalovirus infection. TCRdb itself ran the reads through MiXCR, one entry per CDR3 protein. Here the sample spans around 440,000 distinct CDR3 sequences, approximately 11% being singletons. The sample comprised PBMCs. The receptors stem from a human donor in good health (CMV status not recorded). Some clones in this sample may be carry-over from other donors' samples.

This clonotype was seen at least ten times. At one boundary the junction diverges from the germline segment, which might be a read error. V gene TRBV7-7 combines with J gene TRBJ2-1, with D maybe TRBD2 (5 bases). Germline V gene data show CDR1 as SSHAT and CDR2 as FNYEAQ (reference sequence). CDR3 size: 16 residues. The DNA for the CDR3 is TGTGCTAGCAGCTTAGGTTCCCCCACTAGTTACAATGAGCAGTTCTTC. Translated, it gives CASSLGSPTSYNEQFF. The entire variable domain, with the rest obtained from reference TRBV7-7 and TRBJ2-1, is as follows: GAGVSQSPRYKVTKRGQDVTLRCDPISSHATLYWYQQALGQGPEFLTYFNYEAQPDKSGLPSDRFSAERPEGSISTLTIQRTEQRDSAMYRCASSLGSPTSYNEQFFGPGTRLTVL.

The gene calls are TRBV29-1 and TRBJ1-2; the D is unclear. V was clipped by 8 bases and J by 2 bases, with 24 bases between them. The CDR3 runs 16 residues. Germline V gene lookup returns CDR1 SQVTM and CDR2 ANQGSEA. The CDR3 nucleotides read TGCAGCCTGTTGGGAACAGCGGATACGGAAAACTATGGCTACACCTTC. The encoded protein is CSLLGTADTENYGYTF.

The V gene is TRBV4-1, the J gene TRBJ1-2, with D possibly matching TRBD1 (5 bases). The germline V and J ends were trimmed by 1 base and 4 bases, with 13 bases remaining between them. Per the germline V gene, CDR1 is MGHRA and CDR2 is YSYEKL. This CDR3 spans 15 amino acids. In DNA form, the CDR3 reads TGCGCCAGCAGCCAAGTGGGGCAGGGTGTCTATGGCTACACCTTC. Protein: CASSQVGQGVYGYTF.

The chain links TRBV6-4 to TRBJ2-3, with 9 bases identical to TRBD2. The CDR3 loop spans 16 amino acids. Trimming at V came to 5 bases and at J to 8 bases, leaving 14 bases not matched to a gene. Germline CDR1 MRHNA, CDR2 SNTAGT. CDR3 in amino acids: CASSTLAGATAATQYF. In nucleotides, the CDR3 is TGTGCCAGCAGTACATTAGCGGGGGCCACAGCAGCTACGCAGTATTTT.

This chain uses TRBV5-1 with TRBJ2-3, with D perhaps matching TRBD1 or TRBD2 (5 bases each). Trimming shortened V by 9 bases and J by 0 bases, and 11 bases separated the two germline ends. Germline V gene sequence: CDR1 SGHRS, CDR2 YFSETQ. The CDR3 sequence is 13 residues long. The CDR3 is CATKRGSTDTQYF. The CDR3 coding sequence is TGCGCCACCAAGAGGGGAAGCACAGATACGCAGTATTTT. The complete variable domain, with remaining parts taken from reference TRBV5-1 and TRBJ2-3, reads KAGVTQTPRYLIKTRGQQVTLSCSPISGHRSVSWYQQTPGQGLQFLFEYFSETQRNKGNFPGRFSGRQFSNSRSEMNVSTLELGDSALYLCATKRGSTDTQYFGPGTRLTVL.

This clonotype was observed at least ten times. The chain combines TRBV19 with TRBJ2-1; D may be TRBD1 or TRBD2 (5 bases each). The germline V gene encodes CDR1 LNHDA and CDR2 SQIVND (reference sequence). The CDR3 sequence is 17 residues long. V was cut by 7 bases and J by 0 bases, with 19 bases left in between. CDR3 DNA: TGTGCCAGTAACAACCCGATGGGGGTGAGCTCCTACAATGAGCAGTTCTTC. It yields the protein CASNNPMGVSSYNEQFF.

The J gene is TRBJ2-1, the V gene TRBV20-1; 10 bases align to TRBD2. This CDR3 comprises 15 residues. V shed 3 bases, J shed 5 bases, and the junction held 7 bases outside the gene matches. Germline loops: CDR1 DFQATT, CDR2 SNEGSKA (reference sequence). CDR3 sequence (DNA): TGCAGTGCTAGCCCAGCGAGCGGGAGGGACAATGAGCAGTTCTTC. Encoded protein: CSASPASGRDNEQFF.

This sequence joins TRBV6-6 and TRBJ2-7; weak D call: TRBD1 (6 bases). CDR1 is MNHNY, CDR2 SVGAGI, per germline (reference sequence). The CDR3 loop spans 15 amino acids. V lost 7 bases and J lost 0, with 16 bases in between. The CDR3 region is CASKSHRENSYEQYF. The CDR3 DNA follows: TGTGCCAGCAAGTCCCACAGGGAAAACTCCTACGAGCAGTACTTC.

Only a few counts were recorded for this clonotype. V usage is TRBV6-6 and J usage is TRBJ2-1; 15 nucleotides align to TRBD2. Trimming at V came to 5 bases and at J to 3 bases, leaving 8 bases not matched to a gene. This CDR3 spans 18 amino acids. Germline-derived CDR1 and CDR2 are MNHNY and SVGAGI (reference sequence). CDR3 in DNA: TGTGCCAGCAGTACTGGGACTAGCGGGAGGAACCTCTACAATGAGCAGTTCTTC. Encoded protein: CASSTGTSGRNLYNEQFF.

J is TRBJ2-7 and V is TRBV20-1, with D tentatively TRBD2 (7 bases). From germline, CDR1 is DFQATT and CDR2 SNEGSKA (reference sequence). The length of the CDR3 is 13 residues. Trimming took off 6 bases at V and 5 bases at J, with 17 bases between the two ends. The CDR3 loop reads CSALPGGNDEQYF. The CDR3 DNA is TGCAGTGCCCTCCCGGGGGGCAACGACGAGCAGTACTTC.

This clonotype was observed many times. The V and J genes are TRBV28 and TRBJ2-6; a weak D match, TRBD1 (5 bases). Germline values: CDR1 MDHEN, CDR2 SYDVKM. This CDR3 has 16 amino acids. With 6 bases removed from V and 2 bases from J, the gap between germline ends came to 14 bases. In DNA form, the CDR3 reads TGTGCCAGCAGGAACTCAGGGTCGGCTGGGGCCAACGTCCTGACTTTC. It codes for CASRNSGSAGANVLTF.

This clonotype was detected ten times or more. The V gene is TRBV7-9, the J gene TRBJ2-3; D gene uncertain. The germline gives CDR1 SEHNR, CDR2 FQNEAQ (reference sequence). The CDR3 extends over 16 amino acids. Trimming cost V 5 bases and J 3 bases, with 18 bases left between them. The CDR3 loop is CASSPGLSSSTDTQYF. The CDR3 DNA reads TGTGCCAGCAGCCCCGGTTTGAGTTCGAGTACAGATACGCAGTATTTT.